The rows below give T cell receptor beta chains drawn from one sample of a study of blood T cell repertoires in COVID-19. Method: immunoSEQ multiplex PCR; TCRdb's copy keeps in-frame clones and lacks some. The profile shows approximately 40,000 clones, 75% to 90% of them singletons. The sequencing input was peripheral blood. The origin of the receptors is a man between 60 and 75 years old with acute or convalescent COVID-19. Each CDR3 is given with its conserved first and last residue. The order of the fields is clone size, V gene, D gene, J gene, CDR3 protein, CDR3 DNA. The D gene is left open where the match is weak. Not all rows give a size; the values are once, few, many and, for expanded clones, a class.

size: -
V: TRBV5-1
D: TRBD1
J: TRBJ1-6
CDR3: CASSQGDYNSPLHF
DNA: TGCGCCAGCAGCCAGGGGGATTATAATTCACCCCTCCACTTT

size: -
V: TRBV18
D: -
J: TRBJ2-2
CDR3: CASSPTQDNTGELFF
DNA: TGTGCCAGCTCACCAACTCAGGATAACACCGGGGAGCTGTTTTTT

size: -
V: TRBV6-4
D: -
J: TRBJ1-2
CDR3: CASSEFGGDGYTF
DNA: TGTGCCAGCAGTGAGTTCGGGGGAGATGGCTACACCTTC

size: -
V: TRBV6-5
D: TRBD1
J: TRBJ2-7
CDR3: CASRRTGSGGYEQYF
DNA: TGTGCCAGCAGGCGGACAGGGAGTGGGGGCTACGAGCAGTACTTC

size: few
V: TRBV5-4
D: -
J: TRBJ2-6
CDR3: CASADSERAYSGANVLTF
DNA: TGTGCCAGCGCGGACAGCGAGAGAGCTTACTCTGGGGCCAACGTCCTGACTTTC

size: -
V: TRBV24-1
D: -
J: TRBJ2-7
CDR3: CATSDWREQYF
DNA: TGTGCCACCAGTGATTGGAGAGAGCAGTACTTC

size: -
V: TRBV6-5
D: -
J: TRBJ2-3
CDR3: CASRDSGTTDTQYF
DNA: TGTGCCAGCAGGGACTCAGGAACCACAGATACGCAGTATTTT

size: -
V: TRBV9
D: TRBD1
J: TRBJ2-7
CDR3: CASSVGATGQSGEQYF
DNA: TGTGCCAGCAGCGTCGGAGCCACGGGACAGTCCGGCGAGCAGTACTTC

size: few
V: TRBV4-1
D: TRBD1
J: TRBJ1-5
CDR3: CASSQVENRGLQPQHF
DNA: TGCGCCAGCAGCCAAGTTGAAAACAGGGGGCTTCAGCCCCAGCATTTT

size: -
V: TRBV7-2
D: TRBD1
J: TRBJ1-2
CDR3: CASSLLRGDYGYTF
DNA: TGTGCCAGCAGCTTGCTCAGGGGGGACTATGGCTACACCTTC

size: -
V: TRBV6-4
D: -
J: TRBJ1-4
CDR3: CASSDRPGSNEKLFF
DNA: TGTGCCAGCAGTGACCGTCCAGGTTCTAATGAAAAACTGTTTTTT

size: -
V: TRBV14
D: -
J: TRBJ2-1
CDR3: CASSLRGIRSSYNEQFF
DNA: TGTGCCAGCAGCCTCCGAGGAATAAGGTCCTCCTACAATGAGCAGTTCTTC

size: -
V: TRBV29-1
D: -
J: TRBJ1-1
CDR3: CSALRGMNTEAFF
DNA: TGCAGCGCCCTAAGGGGGATGAACACTGAAGCTTTCTTT

size: -
V: TRBV5-1
D: -
J: TRBJ2-1
CDR3: CASSEGVNEQFF
DNA: TGCGCCAGCAGCGAGGGGGTCAATGAGCAGTTCTTC

size: -
V: TRBV9
D: -
J: TRBJ2-2
CDR3: CASSVVGHSSGELFF
DNA: TGTGCCAGCAGCGTAGTGGGACACTCCAGCGGGGAGCTGTTTTTT

size: -
V: TRBV6-5
D: TRBD1
J: TRBJ2-3
CDR3: CASSYRGTGTDTQYF
DNA: TGTGCCAGCAGTTACCGAGGGACAGGCACAGATACGCAGTATTTT

size: -
V: TRBV14
D: TRBD2
J: TRBJ2-5
CDR3: CASSQVGRGGLETQYF
DNA: TGTGCCAGCAGCCAAGTCGGGAGGGGAGGATTGGAGACCCAGTACTTC

size: few
V: TRBV11-3
D: TRBD2
J: TRBJ2-2
CDR3: CASSRGGAPGAGELFF
DNA: TGTGCCAGCAGCCGCGGGGGGGCCCCCGGGGCCGGGGAGCTGTTTTTT

size: -
V: TRBV9
D: TRBD2
J: TRBJ2-2
CDR3: CASSERGRAYTGELFF
DNA: TGTGCCAGCAGCGAGCGGGGGAGGGCATACACCGGGGAGCTGTTTTTT

size: -
V: TRBV10-3
D: -
J: TRBJ2-1
CDR3: CAISAAASSNNEQFF
DNA: TGTGCCATCAGTGCTGCGGCCTCGTCCAACAATGAGCAGTTCTTC

size: -
V: TRBV28
D: -
J: TRBJ2-7
CDR3: CASSTGWWQYF
DNA: TGTGCCAGCAGTACAGGGTGGTGGCAGTACTTC

size: -
V: TRBV18
D: -
J: TRBJ1-1
CDR3: CASSLNDGTEAFF
DNA: TGTGCCAGCTCGCTAAATGACGGGACTGAAGCTTTCTTT

size: once
V: TRBV7-9
D: -
J: TRBJ1-1
CDR3: CASSAAQGNTEAFF
DNA: TGTGCCAGCAGCGCAGCTCAGGGGAACACTGAAGCTTTCTTT

size: once
V: TRBV4-1
D: TRBD1
J: TRBJ2-7
CDR3: CASSQAPGQLYEQYF
DNA: TGCGCCAGCAGCCAAGCCCCGGGACAGCTCTACGAGCAGTACTTC

size: -
V: TRBV11-3
D: -
J: TRBJ2-7
CDR3: CASSLHGVGDEQYF
DNA: TGTGCCAGCAGCTTACACGGGGTGGGTGACGAGCAGTACTTC

size: -
V: TRBV7-9
D: -
J: TRBJ2-5
CDR3: CASSARTAGETQYF
DNA: TGTGCCAGCAGCGCTCGGACAGCAGGAGAGACCCAGTACTTC

size: -
V: TRBV19
D: TRBD1
J: TRBJ1-4
CDR3: CASKDRGLEKLFF
DNA: TGTGCCAGTAAGGACAGGGGGCTCGAAAAACTGTTTTTT